The TCR beta chain described here comes from a study of T cells in tuberculosis. Overall study: A South African cohort included IGRA-negative adolescents, latently infected IGRA-positive adolescents and adults with active tuberculosis.

Measured with immunoSEQ multiplex PCR; TCRdb has only the in-frame clones, and not every one. The repertoire holds about 34,000 clones, with 93% as singletons. Time point here: new active TB diagnosis, blood taken before or within 7 days of starting treatment. Per germline, CDR1 SGHVS and CDR2 FQNEAQ. The CDR3 contains 16 residues. The ends were cut back, 0 bases at V and 6 bases at J, with 17 bases in the middle. This sequence was found in an adult with tuberculosis. This specimen was PBMCs, taken at tuberculosis diagnosis. The chain couples TRBV7-8 to TRBJ2-5; D might be TRBD2 (7 bases). The CDR3 sequence: CASSLAWRGPRKTQYF. The CDR3 DNA is TGTGCCAGCAGCTTAGCTTGGCGGGGGCCCCGAAAGACCCAGTACTTC.